Listed here is a single T cell receptor (beta chain). This table comes from immunoSEQ multiplex PCR, and its TCRdb copy is limited to in-frame clones, with some not included. The sample has about 2,100,000 clones; roughly 91% are singletons. The sample is drawn from a study of shared clonotypes between healthy human individuals. CDR3 length: 13 residues. The V gene lost 3 bases and the J gene lost 8 bases, with 11 bases spanning the gap. Germline CDR1 and CDR2: LNHDA and SQIVND (reference sequence). CD45RO-negative, CCR7-selected cells formed the naive CD8 fraction, which excluded terminally differentiated effector memory CD45RA+ cells.

This clonotype originated in a man between 18 and 29 years old in good health. Some clones in this sample may be carry-over from other donors' samples. This chain links TRBV19 with TRBJ1-5; D remains ambiguous. Sequenced material: naive CD8+ T cells from PBMCs. This CDR3 reads CASSIPSYEPQHF. The CDR3 DNA reads as TGTGCCAGTAGTATCCCCTCATACGAGCCCCAGCATTTT.